One and the same sample provided the 6 T cell receptor beta chains below, sequenced in a study of graft-versus-host responses after intestinal transplantation (dated by TCRdb to 2020 to 2023). Reading the label with the study, this specimen's time point is: cells obtained before transplantation from donor or recipient. The antigens of these receptors remain unknown. Library method: the immunoSEQ multiplex PCR assay. Held by TCRdb, this immuneACCESS table contains in-frame sequences only and omits some clones. Under half of the omission traces to an unresolved V gene where checked; the cause of the rest is unknown. For this sample there are tens of thousands of clones; 91% appear just once. Roughly 0.5% of the sample goes to the ten largest clones. The sequencing here drew on unstimulated CD8+ T cells sorted from spleen or lymph node cells, taken before intestinal transplant. The receptors come from a human donor who received an intestinal transplant.

The chain joins TRBV7-3 to TRBJ2-2; the match to TRBD1 covers 11 bases. The germline CDR1 and CDR2 sequences are SGHTA and FQGTGA. This CDR3 has 17 amino acids. J lost 2 bases, V lost 1 base, and 3 bases had no gene match. This CDR3 is CASSLRTGGRNTGELFF. The DNA of the CDR3 is TGTGCCAGCAGCTTAAGGACAGGGGGCCGCAACACCGGGGAGCTGTTTTTT.

The chain uses TRBV7-9 and TRBJ1-1; D gene ambiguous. Looked up from germline, CDR1 is SEHNR and CDR2 is FQNEAQ (reference sequence). Trimming took off 4 bases at V and 1 base at J, with 13 bases between the two ends. The CDR3 extends over 15 amino acids. This chain's CDR3 is CASSYSETGNTEAFF. The CDR3 nucleotides read TGTGCCAGCAGCTATAGTGAGACGGGGAACACTGAAGCTTTCTTT.

This chain uses TRBV27 with TRBJ2-1, with a weak D call TRBD2 (5 bases). Germline-derived CDR1 and CDR2 are MNHEY and SMNVEV (reference sequence). The V and J ends lost 2 bases and 8 bases respectively, with 10 bases between them. CDR3 length: 13 residues. Here the CDR3 DNA reads TGTGCCAGCAGTTTAGCCCTAGCCGATGAGCAGTTCTTC. Translated, it gives CASSLALADEQFF.

This clone was detected only once. The chain couples TRBV12-5 to TRBJ1-4; TRBD1 aligns across 10 bases. The CDR3 covers 18 residues. Germline CDR1 and CDR2: LGHNT and FRNRAP. Trimming removed 1 base from V and 8 bases from J; junction bases left unmatched: 13. The chain's CDR3 is CASGLEKTGGGVGEKLFF. The CDR3 DNA sequence: TGTGCTAGTGGTTTGGAAAAGACAGGGGGCGGCGTAGGAGAAAAACTGTTTTTT.

The J gene is TRBJ2-5, the V gene TRBV4-1; TRBD2 agrees at 11 bases. The germline gives CDR1 MGHRA, CDR2 YSYEKL. The CDR3 is made up of 16 amino acids. The J segment lost 2 bases and the V segment lost 4 bases, leaving 6 bases of the junction unmatched. CDR3 sequence: CASSPRLAGSQETQYF. The DNA of the CDR3 is TGCGCCAGCAGCCCGAGACTAGCGGGGTCGCAAGAGACCCAGTACTTC.

The chain carries TRBV6-5 and TRBJ2-7; possible D gene TRBD1, 6 bases. CDR3 length equals 15 residues. Germline assignment: CDR1 MNHEY and CDR2 SVGAGI. The V gene lost 2 bases and the J gene lost 2 bases, with 13 bases spanning the gap. The CDR3 here is CASSYHRTAAYEQYF. CDR3 sequence (DNA): TGTGCCAGCAGTTACCACAGGACAGCCGCCTACGAGCAGTACTTC.